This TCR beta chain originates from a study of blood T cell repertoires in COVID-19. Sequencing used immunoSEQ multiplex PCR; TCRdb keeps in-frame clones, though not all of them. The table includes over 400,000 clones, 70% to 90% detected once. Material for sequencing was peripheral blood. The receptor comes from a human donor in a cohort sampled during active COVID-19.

The CDR3 DNA reads TGTGCCTGGAGACAGACAATAAGGAACATTCAGTACTTC. It specifies CAWRQTIRNIQYF. The chain joins TRBV30 to TRBJ2-4; no reliable D call. This CDR3 contains 13 residues. CDR1 GTSNPN and CDR2 SVGIG come from the germline V gene (reference sequence). Trimming removed 3 bases from V and 7 bases from J, with 13 bases in between.